Listed here are 3 T cell receptor beta chains from one sample, sequenced in a study of T cell responses to AZD1222 COVID-19 vaccine. Clones were sequenced by immunoSEQ multiplex PCR, and TCRdb holds only the in-frame ones, with some missing. The sample records about 150,000 clones, more than 75% being singletons. The input for sequencing was peripheral blood, taken on day 0 of MenACWY control vaccination. Source of these receptors: an adult in good health.

The chain combines TRBV19 with TRBJ1-6, with unresolved D. This CDR3 contains 16 residues. V lost 3 bases and J lost 0, with 9 bases in between. Germline V gene sequence: CDR1 LNHDA, CDR2 SQIVND (reference sequence). CDR3 residues: CASSIQRDSYNSPLHF. The CDR3 region has the DNA TGTGCCAGTAGTATTCAAAGGGACTCCTATAATTCACCCCTCCACTTT.

This chain links TRBV6-6 with TRBJ1-5; the D is unclear. V lost 5 bases to trimming and J lost 2 bases, with 13 bases between them. Germline CDR1 reads MNHNY; CDR2 reads SVGAGI (reference sequence). This CDR3 region has 15 residues. As DNA, the CDR3 is TGTGCCAGCAGTCCCTCCAAGGGAGGCAATCAGCCCCAGCATTTT. This translates into CASSPSKGGNQPQHF.

The chain joins TRBV7-3 to TRBJ2-1, with 7 nucleotides matching TRBD1. Germline lookup yields CDR1 SGHTA and CDR2 FQGTGA. Trimming at V came to 5 bases and at J to 5 bases, leaving 9 bases not matched to a gene. There are 15 residues in the CDR3. DNA for the CDR3: TGTGCCAGCAGCAATTACAGGGGTAGGAACAATGAGCAGTTCTTC. It specifies CASSNYRGRNNEQFF. Filled out from reference TRBV7-3 and TRBJ2-1, the complete variable domain reads GAGVSQTPSNKVTEKGKYVELRCDPISGHTALYWYRQSLGQGPEFLIYFQGTGAADDSGLPNDRFFAVRPEGSVSTLKIQRTERGDSAVYLCASSNYRGRNNEQFFGPGTRLTVL.